This T cell receptor (beta chain) appears in the sequencing data of a study of vaccination and CD4 T cells after COVID-19. At the level of the study: Following dose two, a median around 65 days (range 14 to 241) passed before post-vaccine samples were taken. Stimulation used overlapping spike peptides from SARS-CoV-2, HCoV-NL63, HCoV-OC43 and HCoV-229E. General study points: Median approximately 84% of reactive clones detected in convalescent patients emerged only post-vaccination.

There are 14 residues in the CDR3. The germline V gene encodes CDR1 SEHNR and CDR2 FQNEAQ (reference sequence). Treatment described: roughly ten-day PBMC culture with coronavirus spike peptide pools or control peptides (ViraFEST assay). Details on this clonotype: Its antigen is undetermined. At one of its ends the junction is not consistent with the germline gene, which may arise from a read error.

Sequenced with the Oncomine TCR Beta short-read assay was DNA taken from cultured CD4+ T cells. TCRdb redid the calling of the PCR reads with MiXCR, one entry per CDR3 protein. Seen here are about 20,000 distinct CDR3 sequences, around half observed once, and the top ten hold 4% to 4.5%. V is TRBV7-9 and J is TRBJ2-3; 8 bases agree with TRBD2. The receptor's source is a human donor who had recovered from COVID-19. Source: CD4+ T cells from blood, cultured in vitro, taken before SARS-CoV-2 vaccination. The CDR3 DNA reads TGCGCCAGCAGCTTAGCGGGAAGCACAGATACGCAGTATTTT. Its protein product is CASSLAGSTDTQYF.